Included here is one TCR beta chain sequence, with context. The antigen it binds to is not known. No much larger clone is present one base from it, and per-base qualities are unavailable. The sample belongs to a study of blood T cell repertoires in COVID-19 (dated by TCRdb to 2018 to 2020). With regard to the full study: Samples covering the acute and convalescent phases of COVID-19 were provided by collaborators in the United States, Italy and Spain. Samples were obtained from the ongoing ImmuneRACE study (first 160 participants) and from roughly 1,300 subjects provided by 6 global collaborators. A freely available public database, intended as a resource for researchers studying the immune response to SARS-CoV-2, is where the repertoires were released. Subjects who had been exposed to COVID-19, were actively infected with it, or had recovered from it provided the deeply sampled blood TCRbeta repertoires that made up the dataset. Where available, HLA class I and class II types were taken from metadata supplied by the sample provider and were not determined by assay-based typing. A de-identified subject ID, COVID-19 status, age in years and sex were almost always included in the sample metadata. The material from the prospective study consisted of cDNA or gDNA derived from T cells, B-cell-depleted T cells, or PBMCs.

The CDR3 spans 14 residues, from the cysteine through the phenylalanine. The sequence is cut down to CDR3 DNA, 42 bases in frame from base 1. CDR1 and CDR2 are drawn from the germline V gene: SGHTS, YDEGEE. V gives up 5 bases and J gives up 5 bases, and the segment between their germline ends measures 14 bases. What the research found in general, with its limitations: How much clinical and demographic metadata was included differed by source and by participant, and the metadata was provided uncurated.

Participants in the prospective study were aged about 18 to 95 years, lived in 20 to 25 United States geographic areas, and enrolled through a virtual design. Cohort assignment in the prospective study relied on participant-reported clinical history from a screening survey and a study questionnaire. In the prospective study, whole blood, serum and a nasopharyngeal or oropharyngeal swab were collected from each participant by mobile phlebotomists. Prospective study participants could optionally give additional blood draws and questionnaires over an approximately 2-month period. Before DNA extraction, prospective study blood samples were shipped either frozen or at room temperature. TCRbeta CDR3 regions were amplified from genomic DNA by means of the immunoSEQ Assay, a bias-controlled multiplex PCR. The authors' pipeline ran thus. The number of nucleated cells in each sample was estimated by amplification of reference gene primers within the assay. To quantify the absolute abundance of each unique TCRbeta CDR3 rearrangement, sequence reads were collapsed and filtered. For each sample, productive Simpson clonality was calculated as the square root of Simpson's diversity index over productive rearrangements. Imported from immuneACCESS, the table was reduced by TCRdb to in-frame sequences with V and J called. These copies leave out some clones; in studies compared against another copy, an unresolved V gene accounts for under half, and the cause of the remainder is not known. V, J and clone size were drawn from that table, and D and trimming were deduced from the DNA. The sample includes about 440,000 clones, with around nine tenths observed a single time. The ten largest clones represent almost 2% of the sample.

The chain was built from TRBV5-8 and TRBJ1-5; the D gene is perhaps TRBD1, from 6 matching bases. The source of this sequence is a woman aged 18-35 years with acute COVID-19. Sequencing input: PBMCs or T cells enriched from blood (not recorded which). The CDR3 protein: CASRAGVRHQPQHF. The DNA sequence reads TGTGCCAGCAGAGCAGGGGTGCGGCATCAGCCCCAGCATTTT.